This TCR beta chain derives from a study of cytomegalovirus exposure and HLA in healthy donors. A few counts support this clone. What it recognizes is unknown. PCR primers comprised 60 Vbeta and 13 Jbeta primers. Method: immunoSEQ multiplex PCR; TCRdb's copy keeps in-frame clones and lacks some. Of approximately 130,000 clones in the sample, about three quarters were seen once. Study findings and constraints: The authors enumerated 150 to 200 TCR beta chains as linked to cytomegalovirus.

Germline V gene sequence: CDR1 LNHNV, CDR2 YYDKDF (reference sequence). The CDR3 covers 16 residues. V lost 0 bases, J lost 4 bases, and 13 bases lay in between. This chain uses TRBV15 with TRBJ1-5, with D hard to call. The sequenced material came from PBMCs. This receptor was taken from a woman aged 35 to 49 in good health and CMV-seronegative. The chain's CDR3 is CATSRDLLRENQPQHF. The CDR3 coding sequence is TGTGCCACCAGCAGAGATTTGCTACGAGAGAATCAGCCCCAGCATTTT.